This T cell receptor (beta chain) is drawn from a study of T cell changes during pregnancy in multiple sclerosis (dated by TCRdb to between 2017 and 2020). Concerning the study at large: The study examined how the T cell repertoire changed over the course of pregnancy in women with multiple sclerosis.

Receptor amplification or capture employed the immunoSEQ multiplex PCR assay. TCRdb retrieved this table from immuneACCESS and kept in-frame rearrangements only. Not all clones are present; in checked studies, unresolved V genes account for under half, and no reason is known for the remainder. Counted in this sample were about 40,000 clones; about 92% of them appeared once. 10% to 15% of the sample belongs to the ten largest clones. Measured from the cysteine to the phenylalanine, the CDR3 is 13 residues long. Of the read, only the CDR3 DNA is kept; its 39 bases are in frame from base 1. Trimmed from V: 3 bases; trimmed from J: 5 bases; junction bases lacking a gene match: 5. The germline V gene (reference sequence) yields GTSNPN for CDR1 and SVGIG for CDR2. Turning to this clone: The antigen this receptor binds is unknown. The input lacks base qualities; no much larger clone sits a single base away.

This chain joins TRBV30 to TRBJ1-1, with 8 bases matching TRBD1. The sample was CD8+ T cells from peripheral blood mononuclear cells, taken in the first trimester of pregnancy. This clonotype was obtained from a female donor with multiple sclerosis, enrolled in a pregnancy study. The nucleotides are TGTGCCTGGAGGTCAGGGGGCGTTACTGAAGCTTTCTTT. It codes for CAWRSGGVTEAFF.